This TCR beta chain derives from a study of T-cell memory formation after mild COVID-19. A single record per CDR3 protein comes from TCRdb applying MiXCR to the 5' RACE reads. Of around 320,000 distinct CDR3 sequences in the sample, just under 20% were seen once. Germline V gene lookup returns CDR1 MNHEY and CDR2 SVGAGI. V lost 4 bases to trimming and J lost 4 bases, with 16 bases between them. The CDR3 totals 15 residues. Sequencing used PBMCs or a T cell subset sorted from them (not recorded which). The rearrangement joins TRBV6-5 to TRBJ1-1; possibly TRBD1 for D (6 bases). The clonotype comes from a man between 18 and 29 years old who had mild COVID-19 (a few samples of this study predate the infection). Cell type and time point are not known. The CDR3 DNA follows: TGTGCCAGCAGTTCGGGGGCGGGGTTTTCCACTGAAGCTTTCTTT. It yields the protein CASSSGAGFSTEAFF.